These T cell receptor beta chains were read from a single sample in a study of T cells after somatic rescue of genetic block. Some clones are missing from TCRdb's copy, which holds only in-frame ones; the method was immunoSEQ multiplex PCR. The sample lists about 14,000 clones, roughly three quarters occurring once. The sequencing sample was made of peripheral blood mononuclear cells (PBMCs). The receptors were gathered from a boy younger than 18. The CDR3 runs from the conserved cysteine through the conserved F or W. Fields, in order: V gene, D gene, J gene, clone size, CDR3 DNA, CDR3 protein. The D gene is left open where the match is weak. Clone size is stated in some rows and not others, as once, few, many or a class when expanded.

>TRBV5-1|-|TRBJ1-4|-
TGCGCCAGCAGCTTGAATTCAGGTTCCCTTGTTAATGAAAAACTGTTTTTT
CASSLNSGSLVNEKLFF
>TRBV6-6|-|TRBJ1-3|-
TGTGCCAGCAGTTTTACGGTCTCTGGAAACACCATATATTTT
CASSFTVSGNTIYF
>TRBV2|TRBD1|TRBJ1-5|medium-sized
TGTGCCAGCACCTTGGGGACAGGGGGAATGAGCAATCAGCCCCAGCATTTT
CASTLGTGGMSNQPQHF
>TRBV6-1|TRBD1|TRBJ2-2|few
TGTGCCAGCAGACGGGACAGGGGGCACACCGGGGAGCTGTTTTTT
CASRRDRGHTGELFF
>TRBV10-3|-|TRBJ2-4|-
TGTGCCATCAGTGAGTCCGTTTTTAAAAACATTCAGTACTTC
CAISESVFKNIQYF
>TRBV5-4|-|TRBJ1-5|once
TGTGCCAGCAGCCGAGGGGTGGGGAGCAATCAGCCCCAGCATTTT
CASSRGVGSNQPQHF
>TRBV30|-|TRBJ1-5|-
TGTGCCTGGAGGGGGGGGGACAATCAGCCCCAGCATTTT
CAWRGGDNQPQHF
>TRBV7-8|-|TRBJ2-2|few
TGTGCCAGCAGCACCCGGACTGGGAGTTCTGGGGAGCTGTTTTTT
CASSTRTGSSGELFF
>TRBV5-1|-|TRBJ2-2|-
TGCGCCAGCAGCTTGGCCGGATCGAACACCGGGGAGCTGTTTTTT
CASSLAGSNTGELFF
>TRBV28|-|TRBJ2-5|-
TGTGCCAGCAGTTTCTCGACAGGCGCTGGAGGTTTCCAGTACTTC
CASSFSTGAGGFQYF
>TRBV27|TRBD1|TRBJ1-2|-
TGCGCCAGCAGGGACTCGACAGGGCGCACCTATGGCTACACCTTC
CASRDSTGRTYGYTF
>TRBV11-2|TRBD1|TRBJ2-5|-
TGTGCCAGCAGCTTAGCCGGGACAGTCCAAGAGACCCAGTACTTC
CASSLAGTVQETQYF
>TRBV5-4|-|TRBJ2-3|-
TGTGCCAGCAGTAGTTGGCTTAGCGGCACAGATACGCAGTATTTT
CASSSWLSGTDTQYF
>TRBV6-4|-|TRBJ2-2|medium-sized
TGTGCCAGCAGTGACGAGAACACCGGGGAGCTGTTTTTT
CASSDENTGELFF
>TRBV6-1|-|TRBJ1-5|-
TGTGCCAGCAGTGAGGCCGGAAGGGGCAATCAGCCCCAGCATTTT
CASSEAGRGNQPQHF
>TRBV30|TRBD2|TRBJ2-5|once
TGTGCCTGGAGTCTGGGACTAGCGGGGGGCCAAGAGACCCAGTACTTC
CAWSLGLAGGQETQYF
>TRBV2|-|TRBJ2-4|-
TGTGCCAGCAGTGACAGGCACATTTTAGCCAAAAACATTCAGTACTTC
CASSDRHILAKNIQYF
>TRBV10-3|TRBD1|TRBJ1-5|once
TGTGCCATCAGTGATATAGCGACAGGGGGTTCACAGCCCCAGCATTTT
CAISDIATGGSQPQHF
>TRBV14|TRBD2|TRBJ2-7|-
TGTGCCAGCAGCCATGTACTAGCGGGGGGGCTCTACGAGCAGTACTTC
CASSHVLAGGLYEQYF
>TRBV2|-|TRBJ1-3|few
TGTGCCAGCAGTGGGAACTCTGGAAACACCATATATTTT
CASSGNSGNTIYF
>TRBV6-5|-|TRBJ2-2|-
TGTGCCAGCAGTTACTGGGGCGTGGGGTCCGCCGGGGAGCTGTTTTTT
CASSYWGVGSAGELFF
>TRBV11-2|TRBD1|TRBJ1-3|-
TGTGCCAGCAGCTCCATGGTGGACAGGGGATCTGGAAACACCATATATTTT
CASSSMVDRGSGNTIYF
>TRBV5-1|-|TRBJ1-1|-
TGCGCCAGCAGCCAACAGGGCTTGCGGACTGAAGCTTTCTTT
CASSQQGLRTEAFF
>TRBV28|-|TRBJ2-3|-
TGTGCCAGCAGTCCCTACAGGGTCACAGATACGCAGTATTTT
CASSPYRVTDTQYF
>TRBV5-1|TRBD1|TRBJ2-3|few
TGCGCCAGCAGCGTACCGACCGGGACAGGGCTAGATACGCAGTATTTT
CASSVPTGTGLDTQYF
>TRBV6-5|-|TRBJ2-3|-
TGTGCCAGCAGTTACTCCGCGGGGAGCACAGATACGCAGTATTTT
CASSYSAGSTDTQYF
>TRBV28|TRBD1|TRBJ2-7|-
TGTGCCAGCAGTTTCCGGCCAGGGGGCGTTTTCGAGCAGTACTTC
CASSFRPGGVFEQYF
>TRBV7-3|TRBD2|TRBJ2-7|-
TGTGCCAGCAGCTTATACGGACTAGCGGGAGGGCCTAACGAGCAGTACTTC
CASSLYGLAGGPNEQYF
>TRBV7-3|-|TRBJ2-5|-
TGTGCCAGCAGCTCTCGGACTAAGGAGACCCAGTACTTC
CASSSRTKETQYF
>TRBV6-5|TRBD1|TRBJ2-3|few
TGTGCCAGCACCGGCTGGGACAGGGGGGCAGATACGCAGTATTTT
CASTGWDRGADTQYF
>TRBV18|TRBD1|TRBJ1-4|-
TGTGCCAGCTCACCGGGACAGGGGATTGAAAAACTGTTTTTT
CASSPGQGIEKLFF
>TRBV11-2|TRBD1|TRBJ2-6|-
TGTGCCAGCAGCTTAGAAACAGGGGGGCCTGGGGCCAACGTCCTGACTTTC
CASSLETGGPGANVLTF
>TRBV11-1|-|TRBJ2-3|medium-sized
TGTGCCAGCAGCCTAAGGCCGGGAACAGATACGCAGTATTTT
CASSLRPGTDTQYF
>TRBV6-1|TRBD2|TRBJ2-1|-
TGTGCCAGCAGTGGACTAGCGGGAGAAAACTACAATGAGCAGTTCTTC
CASSGLAGENYNEQFF
>TRBV7-2|TRBD2|TRBJ2-1|-
TGTGCCAGCAGCCTCCGGATCCGACTAGCGGCAATCGACAATGAGCAGTTCTTC
CASSLRIRLAAIDNEQFF
>TRBV11-2|TRBD2|TRBJ2-7|-
TGTGCCAGCAGCTCCAGCGGGAGTAAAGACGAGCAGTACTTC
CASSSSGSKDEQYF
>TRBV7-2|-|TRBJ2-1|-
TGTGCCAGCAGACACACGGGTATTTACAATGAGCAGTTCTTC
CASRHTGIYNEQFF
>TRBV28|TRBD2|TRBJ2-7|-
TGTGCCAGCAGTTTAGGGACTAGTTACGGCTACGAGCAGTACTTC
CASSLGTSYGYEQYF
>TRBV27|-|TRBJ1-6|-
TGTGCCAGCAGTTTTAGCAAAACCGGAGGTTCACCCCTCCACTTT
CASSFSKTGGSPLHF
>TRBV5-1|TRBD2|TRBJ2-5|-
TGCGCCAGCAGCTTGGTGACTAGCGGGCCACAAGAGACCCAGTACTTC
CASSLVTSGPQETQYF
>TRBV10-3|-|TRBJ2-5|-
TGTGCCATCAGTGAACACGAGACCCAGTACTTC
CAISEHETQYF
>TRBV9|TRBD1|TRBJ2-2|few
TGTGCCAGCAGCGTGGAGGGACAGGCGAACACCGGGGAGCTGTTTTTT
CASSVEGQANTGELFF
>TRBV2|-|TRBJ2-2|-
TGTGCCAGCCAATGGAATGGGAACACCGGGGAGCTGTTTTTT
CASQWNGNTGELFF
>TRBV29-1|-|TRBJ2-7|once
TGCAGCGTCAACGTCATTGAGGACAGGGAGGGAGTTCCCAGGTTTTCCTACGAGCAGTACTTC
CSVNVIEDREGVPRFSYEQYF
>TRBV27|TRBD2|TRBJ2-7|few
TGTGCCAGCAGCCACAAGCGGGAGGGCCCCTACGAGCAGTACTTC
CASSHKREGPYEQYF
>TRBV28|-|TRBJ1-3|-
TGTGCCAGCAGTTTAGGAGCTGGAAACACCATATATTTT
CASSLGAGNTIYF
>TRBV12-5|-|TRBJ2-7|few
TGTGCTAGTGCCCTCTCACTTACCGGGGCTCCCGGCTACGAGCAGTACTTC
CASALSLTGAPGYEQYF
>TRBV7-2|-|TRBJ1-5|-
TGTGCCAGCAGCCGACGGACTGACATCGAAGGGCCTCAGCCCCAGCATTTT
CASSRRTDIEGPQPQHF
>TRBV5-1|-|TRBJ2-5|-
TGCGCCAGCAGCTTGGGTGGGTCCTTCCAAGAGACCCAGTACTTC
CASSLGGSFQETQYF
>TRBV27|-|TRBJ2-7|-
TGTGCCAGCAGTTTACTGACAGCTCCATACTACGAGCAGTACTTC
CASSLLTAPYYEQYF